This T cell receptor (beta chain) was sequenced during a study of radiation and T cells in renal cell carcinoma. Details on this clone: Its antigen is not identified.

General study points: No pretreatment tumor biopsies were available for baseline clonotypes. In blood, top tumor clones expanded by 2 weeks, shrinking by 4.

Data came from immunoSEQ multiplex PCR; TCRdb stores just in-frame clones and leaves some out. The sample yields approximately 140,000 clones, around four fifths seen once. As to time point: baseline pretreatment blood. Described treatment: 15 Gy SBRT to primary tumor, nephrectomy 4 weeks later. Serial blood draws occurred at baseline and 2 and 4 weeks post-SBRT. The tumor was a clear cell renal cell carcinoma. Trimming shortened V by 4 bases and J by 4 bases, and 10 bases separated the two germline ends. The CDR3 totals 13 residues. Germline loops: CDR1 SNHLY, CDR2 FYNNEI. Specimen: blood, collected from a patient whose treatment included radiotherapy and nephrectomy. The chain uses TRBV2 and TRBJ2-5; possible D gene TRBD2, 6 bases. The sequence derives from a woman aged 45-59 years with renal cell carcinoma. The CDR3 protein is CASSAEGRETQYF. The CDR3 DNA reads TGTGCCAGCAGTGCGGAGGGGAGAGAGACCCAGTACTTC.